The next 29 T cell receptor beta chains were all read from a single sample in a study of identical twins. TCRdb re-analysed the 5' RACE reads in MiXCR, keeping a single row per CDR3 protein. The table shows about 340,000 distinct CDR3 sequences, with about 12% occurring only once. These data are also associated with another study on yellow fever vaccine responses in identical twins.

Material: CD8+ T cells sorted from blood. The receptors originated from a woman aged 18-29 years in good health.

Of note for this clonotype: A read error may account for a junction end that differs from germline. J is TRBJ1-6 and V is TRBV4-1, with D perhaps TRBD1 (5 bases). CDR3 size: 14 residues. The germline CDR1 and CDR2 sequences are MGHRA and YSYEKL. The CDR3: CASSQGTDNSPLHF. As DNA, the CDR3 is TGCGCCAGCAGTCAAGGGACGGATAATTCACCCCTCCACTTT.

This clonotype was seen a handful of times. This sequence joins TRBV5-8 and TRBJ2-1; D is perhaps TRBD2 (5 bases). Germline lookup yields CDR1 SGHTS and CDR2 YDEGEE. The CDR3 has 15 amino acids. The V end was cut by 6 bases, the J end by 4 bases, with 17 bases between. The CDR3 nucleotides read TGTGCCAGCATCGAACTAGTTGAGGGATACAATGAGCAGTTCTTC. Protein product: CASIELVEGYNEQFF.

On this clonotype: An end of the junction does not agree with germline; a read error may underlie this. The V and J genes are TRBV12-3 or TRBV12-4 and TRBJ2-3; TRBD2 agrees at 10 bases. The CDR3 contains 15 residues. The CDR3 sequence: CSSTQAGGVTDTQYF. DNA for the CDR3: TGTTCCAGCACCCAAGCGGGAGGGGTCACAGATACGCAGTATTTT.

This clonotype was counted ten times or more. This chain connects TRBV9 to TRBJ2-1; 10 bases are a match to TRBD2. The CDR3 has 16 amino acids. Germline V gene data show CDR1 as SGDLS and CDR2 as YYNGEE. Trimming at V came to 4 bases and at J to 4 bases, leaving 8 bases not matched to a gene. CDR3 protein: CASSTAGTSAYNEQFF. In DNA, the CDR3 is TGTGCCAGCAGCACCGCCGGGACTAGCGCATACAATGAGCAGTTCTTC. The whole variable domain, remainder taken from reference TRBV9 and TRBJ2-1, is DSGVTQTPKHLITATGQRVTLRCSPRSGDLSVYWYQQSLDQGLQFLIQYYNGEERAKGNILERFSAQQFPDLHSELNLSSLELGDSALYFCASSTAGTSAYNEQFFGPGTRLTVL.

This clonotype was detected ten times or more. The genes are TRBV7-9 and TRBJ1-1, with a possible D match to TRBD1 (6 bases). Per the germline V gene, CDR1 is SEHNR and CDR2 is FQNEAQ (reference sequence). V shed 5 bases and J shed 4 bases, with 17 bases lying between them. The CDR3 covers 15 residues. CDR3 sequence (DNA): TGTGCCAGCAGCCGCACCCAGGGGCGTGGCACTGAAGCTTTCTTT. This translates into CASSRTQGRGTEAFF.

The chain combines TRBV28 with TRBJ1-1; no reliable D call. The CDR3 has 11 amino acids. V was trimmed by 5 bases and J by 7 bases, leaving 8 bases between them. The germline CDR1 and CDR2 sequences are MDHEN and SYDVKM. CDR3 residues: CASSGVVEAFF. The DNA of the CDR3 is TGTGCCAGCAGTGGGGTTGTTGAAGCTTTCTTT.

CDR3 in DNA: TGTGCCAGCAGTGGCCGGTACGGGGGTGGGTACGAGCAGTACTTC. As protein: CASSGRYGGGYEQYF. The chain joins TRBV2 to TRBJ2-7; D might be TRBD2 (6 bases). Germline V gene sequence: CDR1 SNHLY, CDR2 FYNNEI. Trimming pared 4 bases from V and 4 bases from J, leaving 17 bases between. The length of the CDR3 is 15 residues.

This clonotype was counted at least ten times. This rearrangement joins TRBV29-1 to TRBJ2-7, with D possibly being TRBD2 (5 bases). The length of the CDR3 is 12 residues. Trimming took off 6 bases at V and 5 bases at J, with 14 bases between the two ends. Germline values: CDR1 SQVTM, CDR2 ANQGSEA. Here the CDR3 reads CSVLSGRDEQYF. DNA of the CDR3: TGCAGCGTCCTTAGTGGGAGAGACGAGCAGTACTTC.

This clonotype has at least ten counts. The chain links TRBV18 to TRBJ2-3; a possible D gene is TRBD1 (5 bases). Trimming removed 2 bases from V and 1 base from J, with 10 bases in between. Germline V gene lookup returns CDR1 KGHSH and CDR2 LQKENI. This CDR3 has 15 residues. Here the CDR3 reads CASSPSTGGTDTQYF. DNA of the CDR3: TGTGCCAGCTCACCATCCACAGGAGGCACAGATACGCAGTATTTT.

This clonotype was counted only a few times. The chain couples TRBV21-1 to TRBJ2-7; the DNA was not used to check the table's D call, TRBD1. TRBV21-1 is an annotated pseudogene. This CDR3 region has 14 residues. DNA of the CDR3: TGTGCCAGGGTCAGACAGGGGTTTGTCCACGAGCAGTACTTC. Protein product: CARVRQGFVHEQYF.

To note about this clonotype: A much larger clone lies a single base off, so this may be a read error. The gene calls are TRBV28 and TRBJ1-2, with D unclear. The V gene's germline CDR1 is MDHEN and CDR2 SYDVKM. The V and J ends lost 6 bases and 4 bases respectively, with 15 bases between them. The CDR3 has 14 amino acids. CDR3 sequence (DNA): TGTGCCAGCAGATCCGGGCAGTTTATCTATGGCTACACCTTC. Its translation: CASRSGQFIYGYTF.

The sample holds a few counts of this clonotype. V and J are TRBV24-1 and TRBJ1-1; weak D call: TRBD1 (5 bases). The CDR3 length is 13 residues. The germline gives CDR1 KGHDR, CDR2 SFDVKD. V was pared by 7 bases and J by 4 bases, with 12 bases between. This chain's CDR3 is CATRAGGSTEAFF. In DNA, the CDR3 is TGTGCCACCAGAGCTGGGGGGAGCACTGAAGCTTTCTTT.

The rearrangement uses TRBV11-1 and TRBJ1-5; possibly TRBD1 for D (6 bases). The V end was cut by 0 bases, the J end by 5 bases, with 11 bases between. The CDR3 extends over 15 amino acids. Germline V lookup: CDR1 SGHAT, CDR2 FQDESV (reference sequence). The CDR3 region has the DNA TGTGCCAGCAGCTTAGCGGGGGGCAGGGATCAGCCCCAGCATTTT. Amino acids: CASSLAGGRDQPQHF.

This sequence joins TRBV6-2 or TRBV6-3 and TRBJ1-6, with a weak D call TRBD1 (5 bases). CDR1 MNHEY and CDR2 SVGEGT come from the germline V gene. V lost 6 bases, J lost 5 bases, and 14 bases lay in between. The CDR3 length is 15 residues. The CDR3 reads CASSTGLRDNSPLHF. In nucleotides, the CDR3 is TGTGCCAGCAGCACGGGACTCCGCGATAATTCACCCCTCCACTTT.

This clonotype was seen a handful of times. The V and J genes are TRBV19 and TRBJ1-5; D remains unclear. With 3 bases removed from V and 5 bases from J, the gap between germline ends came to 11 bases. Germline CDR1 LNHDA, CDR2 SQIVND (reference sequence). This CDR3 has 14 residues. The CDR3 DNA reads TGTGCCAGTAGTATCGGGTCCACCGATCAGCCCCAGCATTTT. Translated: CASSIGSTDQPQHF.

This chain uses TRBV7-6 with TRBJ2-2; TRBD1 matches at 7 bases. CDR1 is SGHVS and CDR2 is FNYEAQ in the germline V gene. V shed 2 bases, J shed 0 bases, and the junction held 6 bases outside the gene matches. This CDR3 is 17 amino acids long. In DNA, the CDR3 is TGTGCCAGCAGCTTAACTAGGGACAGCGCGAACACCGGGGAGCTGTTTTTT. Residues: CASSLTRDSANTGELFF.

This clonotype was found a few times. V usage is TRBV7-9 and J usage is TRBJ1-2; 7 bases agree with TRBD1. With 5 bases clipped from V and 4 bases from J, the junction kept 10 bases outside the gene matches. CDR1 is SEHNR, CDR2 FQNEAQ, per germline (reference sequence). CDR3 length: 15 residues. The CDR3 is CASSPEEGQPYGYTF. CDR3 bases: TGTGCCAGCAGCCCCGAGGAGGGACAGCCCTATGGCTACACCTTC.

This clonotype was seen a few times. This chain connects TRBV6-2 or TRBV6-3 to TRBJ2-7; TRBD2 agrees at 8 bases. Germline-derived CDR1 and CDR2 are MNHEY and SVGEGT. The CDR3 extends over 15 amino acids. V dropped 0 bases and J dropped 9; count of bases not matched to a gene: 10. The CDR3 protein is CASSYSAGDELAQYV. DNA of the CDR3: TGTGCCAGCAGTTACTCAGCGGGGGATGAGCTGGCGCAGTACGTC.

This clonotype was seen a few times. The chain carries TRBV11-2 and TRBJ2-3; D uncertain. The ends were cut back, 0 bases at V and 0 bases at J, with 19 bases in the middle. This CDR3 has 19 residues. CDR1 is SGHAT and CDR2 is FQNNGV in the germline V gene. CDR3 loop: CASSLDPLVGPSSTDTQYF. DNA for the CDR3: TGTGCCAGCAGCTTAGATCCCCTAGTTGGGCCCAGTAGCACAGATACGCAGTATTTT. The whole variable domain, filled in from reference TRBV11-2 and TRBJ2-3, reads EAGVAQSPRYKIIEKRQSVAFWCNPISGHATLYWYQQILGQGPKLLIQFQNNGVVDDSQLPKDRFSAERLKGVDSTLKIQPAKLEDSAVYLCASSLDPLVGPSSTDTQYFGPGTRLTVL.

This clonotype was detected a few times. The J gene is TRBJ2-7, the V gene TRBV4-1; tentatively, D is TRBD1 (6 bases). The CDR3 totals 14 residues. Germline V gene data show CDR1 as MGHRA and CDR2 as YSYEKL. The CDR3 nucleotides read TGCGCCAGCAGCCAAGGGGTTACCGGGACACCCACTTCAGTC. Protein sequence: CASSQGVTGTPTSV.

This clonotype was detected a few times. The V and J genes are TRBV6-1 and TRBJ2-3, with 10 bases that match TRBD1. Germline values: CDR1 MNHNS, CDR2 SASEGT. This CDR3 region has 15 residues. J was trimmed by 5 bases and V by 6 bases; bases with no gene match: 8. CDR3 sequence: CASSFGTGVRDTQYF. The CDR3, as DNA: TGTGCCAGCAGCTTCGGGACAGGGGTGAGAGATACGCAGTATTTT.

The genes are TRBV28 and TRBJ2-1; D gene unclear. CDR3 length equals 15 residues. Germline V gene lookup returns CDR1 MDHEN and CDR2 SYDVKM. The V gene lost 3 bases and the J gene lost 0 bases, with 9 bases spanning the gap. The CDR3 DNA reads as TGTGCCAGCAGTTTTGAGGAAAACTCCTACAATGAGCAGTTCTTC. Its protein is CASSFEENSYNEQFF.

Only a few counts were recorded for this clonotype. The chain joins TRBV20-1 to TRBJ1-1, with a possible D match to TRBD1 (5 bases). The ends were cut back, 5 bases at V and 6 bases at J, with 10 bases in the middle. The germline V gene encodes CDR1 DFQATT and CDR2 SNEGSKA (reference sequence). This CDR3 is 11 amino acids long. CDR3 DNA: TGCAGTGCTCCGCGGGGGGCTGAAGCTTTCTTT. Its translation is CSAPRGAEAFF.

The chain's CDR3 is CSASPTGDYGYTF. The CDR3 nucleotides read TGCAGTGCTAGCCCGACAGGGGACTATGGCTACACCTTC. V usage is TRBV20-1 and J usage is TRBJ1-2, with 8 positions matching TRBD1. Per the germline V gene, CDR1 is DFQATT and CDR2 is SNEGSKA (reference sequence). The CDR3 length is 13 residues. Unmatched junction bases numbered 3, after V lost 3 bases and J lost 3 bases.

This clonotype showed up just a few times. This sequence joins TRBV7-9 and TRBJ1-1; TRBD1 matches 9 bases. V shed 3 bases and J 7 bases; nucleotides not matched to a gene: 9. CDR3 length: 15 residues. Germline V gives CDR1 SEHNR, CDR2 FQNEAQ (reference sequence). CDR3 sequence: CASSFRDRVRGEAFF. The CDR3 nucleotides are TGTGCCAGCAGCTTTCGGGACAGGGTTCGGGGTGAAGCTTTCTTT.

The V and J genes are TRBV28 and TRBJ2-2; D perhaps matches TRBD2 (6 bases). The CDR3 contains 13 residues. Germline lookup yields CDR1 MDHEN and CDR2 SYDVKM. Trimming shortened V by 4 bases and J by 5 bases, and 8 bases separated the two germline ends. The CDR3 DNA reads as TGTGCCAGCAGTTCTCGGGAGACCGGGGAGCTGTTTTTT. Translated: CASSSRETGELFF.

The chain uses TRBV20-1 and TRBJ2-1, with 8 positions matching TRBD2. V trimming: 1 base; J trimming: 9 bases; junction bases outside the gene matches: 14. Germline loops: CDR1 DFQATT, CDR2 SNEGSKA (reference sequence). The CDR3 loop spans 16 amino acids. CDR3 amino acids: CSARVQGGLAGPEQFF. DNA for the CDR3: TGCAGTGCTAGAGTACAGGGAGGTCTAGCGGGTCCTGAGCAGTTCTTC.

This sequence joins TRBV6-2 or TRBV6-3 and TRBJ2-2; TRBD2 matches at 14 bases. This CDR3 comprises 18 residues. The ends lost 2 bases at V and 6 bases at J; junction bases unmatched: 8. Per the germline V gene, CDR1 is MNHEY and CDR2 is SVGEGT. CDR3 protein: CASSYQPPGLAGAGELFF. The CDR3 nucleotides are TGTGCCAGCAGTTACCAACCTCCGGGACTAGCGGGAGCCGGGGAGCTGTTTTTT.

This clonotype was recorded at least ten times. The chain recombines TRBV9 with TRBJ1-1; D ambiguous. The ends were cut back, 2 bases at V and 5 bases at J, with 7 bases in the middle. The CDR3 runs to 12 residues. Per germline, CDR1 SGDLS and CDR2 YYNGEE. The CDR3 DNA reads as TGTGCCAGCAGCGTCGGTGAGACTGAAGCTTTCTTT. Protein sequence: CASSVGETEAFF.